These 27 T cell receptor beta chains were all obtained from the same sample, sequenced in a study of shared clonotypes between healthy human individuals. The assay was immunoSEQ multiplex PCR, and TCRdb's table has in-frame clones only and misses some. In the table there are roughly 1,000,000 clones, around 78% of which are singletons. Sequences were obtained from memory CD4+ T cells from PBMCs. Subset noted: CD45RA-negative fraction. These receptors were obtained from a man aged 18 to 29 in good health. Some clones in this sample may be carry-over from other donors' samples.

The chain carries TRBV5-1 and TRBJ2-2; D is possibly TRBD1 or TRBD2 (5 bases each). CDR1 and CDR2 from the germline V gene are SGHRS and YFSETQ. V was shortened by 0 bases and J by 4 bases, with 7 bases between the two germline ends. The CDR3 has 14 amino acids. The DNA for the CDR3 is TGCGCCAGCAGCTTGGGGGACCTCACCGGGGAGCTGTTTTTT. It translates to CASSLGDLTGELFF.

The chain carries TRBV7-6 and TRBJ2-3, with 13 positions matching TRBD2. CDR1 is SGHVS, CDR2 FNYEAQ, per germline. The V and J ends lost 5 bases and 3 bases, in that order; junction bases with no gene match: 5. The CDR3 length is 16 residues. The CDR3 DNA is TGTGCCAGCAGCCTCGGACTAGCGGGAGCAACAGATACGCAGTATTTT. Translation gives CASSLGLAGATDTQYF.

The V call is TRBV15, the J call TRBJ2-3; TRBD2 might be the D (6 bases). CDR1 is LNHNV and CDR2 is YYDKDF in the germline V gene (reference sequence). V was clipped by 11 bases and J by 3 bases, with 9 bases between them. The CDR3 totals 11 residues. CDR3 nucleotide sequence: TGTGCCGTCGGGACTACAGATACGCAGTATTTT. Translated: CAVGTTDTQYF.

This clone was observed a single time. This chain connects TRBV2 to TRBJ2-2; the D call may be TRBD1 or TRBD2 (5 bases each). CDR1 and CDR2 from the germline V gene are SNHLY and FYNNEI. The CDR3 sequence is 14 residues long. Trimming cost V 0 bases and J 6 bases, with 8 bases left between them. CDR3 in amino acids: CASSEASGPGELFF. The CDR3 DNA is TGTGCCAGCAGTGAAGCGTCGGGGCCCGGGGAGCTGTTTTTT.

Only a few counts were recorded for this clone. The chain links TRBV30 to TRBJ1-2, with no clear D. Germline V gives CDR1 GTSNPN, CDR2 SVGIG (reference sequence). The CDR3 runs to 13 residues. Trimming cost V 4 bases and J 3 bases, with 12 bases left between them. CDR3 nucleotides: TGTGCCTGGACCAAGGGTGGCGACTATGGCTACACCTTC. The encoded protein is CAWTKGGDYGYTF. Complete variable domain (other parts from reference TRBV30 and TRBJ1-2): SQTIHQWPATLVQPVGSPLSLECTVEGTSNPNLYWYRQAAGRGLQLLFYSVGIGQISSEVPQNLSASRPQDRQFILSSKKLLLSDSGFYLCAWTKGGDYGYTFGSGTRLTVV.

V is TRBV6-6 and J is TRBJ1-2; 8 nucleotides line up with TRBD1. The ends lost 3 bases at V and 8 bases at J; junction bases unmatched: 11. The CDR3 consists of 15 residues. Germline CDR1 reads MNHNY; CDR2 reads SVGAGI (reference sequence). In DNA, the CDR3 is TGTGCCAGCAGTTATGAAACTTCCGGACAGGGAGGCTACACCTTC. Its protein product is CASSYETSGQGGYTF.

This clone was seen repeatedly, ten times or more. The chain has TRBV29-1 and TRBJ2-7; 8 bases align to TRBD1. The germline gives CDR1 SQVTM, CDR2 ANQGSEA. V lost 7 bases and J lost 6; bases outside the gene matches: 8. The CDR3 spans 12 residues. The CDR3: CSGGTGELEQYF. The CDR3 DNA sequence: TGCAGCGGGGGGACAGGCGAACTCGAGCAGTACTTC.

This clone was found a few times. The chain is built from TRBV7-9 and TRBJ1-1; no firm D call. Germline V lookup: CDR1 SEHNR, CDR2 FQNEAQ (reference sequence). This CDR3 is 16 amino acids long. Deletions cut 5 bases from V and 1 base from J, with 17 bases between. The CDR3 here is CASSPARPGGNTEAFF. The CDR3 DNA sequence: TGTGCCAGCAGCCCCGCGCGGCCAGGAGGGAACACTGAAGCTTTCTTT.

This clone was counted a few times. The chain uses TRBV9 and TRBJ2-1, with D tentatively TRBD1 or TRBD2 (5 bases each). CDR1 is SGDLS, CDR2 YYNGEE, per germline. This CDR3 contains 15 residues. V lost 3 bases, J lost 0 bases, and 10 bases lay in between. Here the CDR3 reads CASSAEGSSYNEQFF. CDR3 nucleotides: TGTGCCAGCAGCGCTGAGGGGAGCTCCTACAATGAGCAGTTCTTC. Drawing the rest from reference TRBV9 and TRBJ2-1, the complete variable domain is DSGVTQTPKHLITATGQRVTLRCSPRSGDLSVYWYQQSLDQGLQFLIQYYNGEERAKGNILERFSAQQFPDLHSELNLSSLELGDSALYFCASSAEGSSYNEQFFGPGTRLTVL.

The rearrangement joins TRBV27 to TRBJ1-2, with 11 positions matching TRBD1. Germline CDR1 reads MNHEY; CDR2 reads SMNVEV (reference sequence). The CDR3 is 16 residues long. V trimming: 8 bases; J trimming: 1 base; junction bases outside the gene matches: 9. Written as DNA, the CDR3 is TGTGCCAGCTCTAGGACAGGGGGCCCATTTAACTATGGCTACACCTTC. Protein sequence: CASSRTGGPFNYGYTF.

With respect to this clone: Other nucleotide sequences in the sample specify the same CDR3. The J gene is TRBJ2-3, the V gene TRBV5-1; TRBD2 matches 11 bases. With V trimmed by 0 bases and J by 5 bases, 2 bases remained unmatched. Germline V gene sequence: CDR1 SGHRS, CDR2 YFSETQ. CDR3 length: 15 amino acids. The CDR3 region has the DNA TGCGCCAGCAGCTTGGGGCTAGCGGGAGGAGATACGCAGTATTTT. It specifies CASSLGLAGGDTQYF.

The chain links TRBV5-6 to TRBJ1-3, with D possibly being TRBD1 (6 bases). Looked up from germline, CDR1 is SGHDT and CDR2 is YYEEEE. This CDR3 region has 15 residues. V lost 3 bases, J lost 0 bases, and 10 bases lay in between. Written as DNA, the CDR3 is TGTGCCAGCAGCTCGACACAGGGCTCTGGAAACACCATATATTTT. The encoded protein is CASSSTQGSGNTIYF.

The rearrangement joins TRBV13 to TRBJ1-4, with a possible D match to TRBD1 (6 bases). V was clipped by 5 bases and J by 11 bases, with 24 bases between them. CDR1 PRHDT and CDR2 FYEKMQ come from the germline V gene (reference sequence). The CDR3 is 16 amino acids. This CDR3 reads CASSRGGRQASGKLFF. CDR3 bases: TGTGCCAGCAGCAGAGGGGGTCGACAGGCCTCGGGGAAACTGTTTTTT.

V usage is TRBV28 and J usage is TRBJ1-1, with a weak D call TRBD1 (5 bases). CDR3 size: 13 residues. V was trimmed by 3 bases and J by 6 bases, leaving 11 bases between them. The germline CDR1 and CDR2 sequences are MDHEN and SYDVKM. The CDR3 coding sequence is TGTGCCAGCAGTTTCTGGGTGGGGGCTGAAGCTTTCTTT. Amino acids: CASSFWVGAEAFF.

V and J are TRBV7-8 and TRBJ2-2, with 12 bases lining up with TRBD2. The V gene end was trimmed by 2 bases and the J gene end by 4 bases; junction bases not matched to a gene: 5. Germline V gene sequence: CDR1 SGHVS, CDR2 FQNEAQ. The CDR3 sequence is 17 residues long. The chain's CDR3 is CASSLLAGGPGTGELFF. The CDR3 DNA is TGTGCCAGCAGCTTACTAGCGGGAGGGCCCGGCACCGGGGAGCTGTTTTTT. Filled out from reference TRBV7-8 and TRBJ2-2, the complete variable domain reads GAGVSQSPRYKVAKRGQDVALRCDPISGHVSLFWYQQALGQGPEFLTYFQNEAQLDKSGLPSDRFFAERPEGSVSTLKIQRTQQEDSAVYLCASSLLAGGPGTGELFFGEGSRLTVL.

Details on this clone: A much larger clone lies one base from this, so it may be a read error. Other DNA sequences in this sample translate to the same CDR3. The chain couples TRBV7-9 to TRBJ2-1, with D hard to call. Trimming shortened V by 2 bases and J by 4 bases, and 6 bases separated the two germline ends. The germline CDR1 and CDR2 sequences are SEHNR and FQNEAQ (reference sequence). This CDR3 has 13 amino acids. CDR3 nucleotide sequence: TGTGCCAGCAGCTTAATCGGGTACAATGAGCAGTTCTTC. Translation: CASSLIGYNEQFF.

This clone has just a few counts. The J gene is TRBJ2-2, the V gene TRBV10-3; no clear D. Deletions cut 2 bases from V and 6 bases from J, with 13 bases between. Germline V gene data show CDR1 as ENHRY and CDR2 as SYGVKD. The CDR3 spans 15 residues. CDR3 sequence: CAISERPGLAGELFF. CDR3 DNA: TGTGCCATCAGTGAGCGGCCCGGGTTGGCCGGGGAGCTGTTTTTT.

This clone was counted a few times. The chain is built from TRBV27 and TRBJ2-5, with TRBD2 identical over 8 bases. The J call is in doubt because the DNA end fits TRBJ2-7 better. The CDR3 has 14 amino acids. The germline V gene encodes CDR1 MNHEY and CDR2 SMNVEV (reference sequence). CDR3 amino acids: CASTSSGRAYEQYF. CDR3 coding DNA: TGTGCCAGCACCTCATCCGGGAGGGCCTACGAGCAGTACTTC.

The chain recombines TRBV7-8 with TRBJ1-5; TRBD1 aligns across 8 bases. The J segment lost 6 bases and the V segment lost 1 base, leaving 5 bases of the junction unmatched. The CDR3 has 15 amino acids. Germline V gives CDR1 SGHVS, CDR2 FQNEAQ. CDR3 in amino acids: CASSLGTGTGQPQHF. The CDR3 coding sequence is TGTGCCAGCAGCTTAGGGACAGGGACGGGTCAGCCCCAGCATTTT.

This clone was found a few times. The CDR3 protein is CAIRGVNQPQHF. DNA of the CDR3: TGTGCCATCAGAGGGGTTAATCAGCCCCAGCATTTT. The chain is built from TRBV10-3 and TRBJ1-5, with D tentatively TRBD1 (5 bases). Germline V gene data show CDR1 as ENHRY and CDR2 as SYGVKD. CDR3 length equals 12 residues. Trimming pared 6 bases from V and 4 bases from J, leaving 7 bases between.

This clone has only a few counts. The rearrangement links TRBV30 to TRBJ1-2; D unclear. Germline-derived CDR1 and CDR2 are GTSNPN and SVGIG (reference sequence). Trimming stripped 1 base from V and 6 bases from J, with 12 bases between. The CDR3 totals 13 residues. The CDR3 DNA reads TGTGCCTGGAGTGAGATTGTCATCGATGGCTACACCTTC. Its translation: CAWSEIVIDGYTF.

This chain joins TRBV30 and TRBJ2-5; D not certain. The J call may be wrong; the DNA end is better matched by TRBJ2-7. The CDR3 is 13 residues long. Germline V gene sequence: CDR1 GTSNPN, CDR2 SVGIG (reference sequence). This CDR3 reads CAWSLGLSYEQYF. In nucleotides, the CDR3 is TGTGCCTGGAGTCTTGGCCTCTCCTACGAGCAGTACTTC.

The chain carries TRBV30 and TRBJ2-1, with TRBD1 matching 9 bases. J lost 2 bases, V lost 5 bases, and 7 bases had no gene match. The CDR3 consists of 15 residues. CDR1 is GTSNPN and CDR2 is SVGIG in the germline V gene (reference sequence). The CDR3 DNA reads TGTGCCTGGCGAGGAACAGGGGGCCCCTACAATGAGCAGTTCTTC. It is translated as CAWRGTGGPYNEQFF.

The chain has TRBV5-1 and TRBJ2-7; 7 nucleotides agree with TRBD1. The ends lost 2 bases at V and 6 bases at J; junction bases unmatched: 8. CDR1 and CDR2 (germline): SGHRS, YFSETQ. The length of the CDR3 is 14 residues. The chain's CDR3 is CASSFTVGGGEQYF. CDR3 nucleotides: TGCGCCAGCAGCTTTACTGTAGGGGGCGGCGAGCAGTACTTC.

In its sample, this clone was seen once. The chain is built from TRBV5-1 and TRBJ2-3; tentatively, D is TRBD2 (6 bases). The CDR3 totals 16 residues. Germline CDR1 is SGHRS and CDR2 is YFSETQ. Trimming removed 0 bases from V and 4 bases from J, with 15 bases in between. The CDR3, as DNA: TGCGCCAGCAGCTTGGCCGGGACGTCGGGAGCAGATACGCAGTATTTT. It yields the protein CASSLAGTSGADTQYF.

The rearrangement links TRBV5-1 to TRBJ2-7; 9 nucleotides align to TRBD2. Unmatched junction bases numbered 7, after V lost 0 bases and J lost 6 bases. This CDR3 has 15 amino acids. Per the germline V gene, CDR1 is SGHRS and CDR2 is YFSETQ. The CDR3 is CASSLGSSGTIEQYF. CDR3 coding DNA: TGCGCCAGCAGCTTGGGGTCTAGCGGGACGATCGAGCAGTACTTC.

CDR3 DNA sequence: TGTGCCAGCAGGCCGAGTGGAAACACCATATATTTT. It encodes CASRPSGNTIYF. The chain couples TRBV28 to TRBJ1-3; D remains unclear. The CDR3 has 12 amino acids. The germline CDR1 and CDR2 sequences are MDHEN and SYDVKM. The ends were cut back, 6 bases at V and 3 bases at J, with 6 bases in the middle.